One sample yielded the 5 T cell receptor beta chains listed below, sequenced in a study of blood T cell repertoires in COVID-19. Using immunoSEQ multiplex PCR, the repertoire was profiled, and TCRdb retains in-frame clones only, with some absent. This sample has approximately 170,000 clones; approximately 90% occur once, and the top ten carry 1.5% to 2%. Sequencing was done on a sample of peripheral blood. These receptors all come from a man aged 18 to 30 who had recovered from COVID-19.

The rearrangement joins TRBV6-5 to TRBJ1-5; D gene unclear. The CDR3 has 15 amino acids. CDR1 is MNHEY and CDR2 is SVGAGI in the germline V gene. Trimming shortened V by 6 bases and J by 0 bases, and 12 bases separated the two germline ends. CDR3 region: CASSSGYYSNQPQHF. The CDR3 coding sequence is TGTGCCAGCAGCTCCGGGTATTATAGCAATCAGCCCCAGCATTTT.

The chain carries TRBV7-2 and TRBJ2-2; 10 bases match TRBD1. Germline-derived CDR1 and CDR2 are SGHTA and FQGNSA. Trimming cost V 8 bases and J 4 bases; bases outside gene matches: 10. CDR3 length equals 16 residues. The CDR3 coding sequence is TGTGCCAGCTACGGCCCCGGGACAGGGGCCACCGGGGAGCTGTTTTTT. Translation: CASYGPGTGATGELFF. The full variable domain, rest sourced from reference TRBV7-2 and TRBJ2-2, is GAGVSQSPSNKVTEKGKDVELRCDPISGHTALYWYRQSLGQGLEFLIYFQGNSAPDKSGLPSDRFSAERTGGSVSTLTIQRTQQEDSAVYLCASYGPGTGATGELFFGEGSRLTVL.

The rearrangement uses TRBV15 and TRBJ1-3; 9 positions match TRBD1. V was pared by 5 bases and J by 4 bases, with 3 bases of the junction left unmatched. This CDR3 contains 14 residues. Germline V lookup: CDR1 LNHNV, CDR2 YYDKDF (reference sequence). The CDR3 is CATSSGTGGNTIYF. In DNA form, the CDR3 reads TGTGCCACCAGCTCCGGGACAGGGGGAAACACCATATATTTT.

The chain uses TRBV27 and TRBJ2-7; possibly TRBD2 for D (6 bases). This CDR3 has 15 amino acids. Germline CDR1 MNHEY, CDR2 SMNVEV (reference sequence). The V end was cut by 3 bases, the J end by 0 bases, with 12 bases between. The CDR3 DNA sequence: TGTGCCAGCAGTTTTGTGGCGGGAATCTCCTACGAGCAGTACTTC. Its protein product is CASSFVAGISYEQYF.

This sequence joins TRBV5-1 and TRBJ2-5; 13 bases agree with TRBD2. V gave up 3 bases and J gave up 7 bases; unmatched junction bases: 3. CDR3 length: 14 amino acids. Germline CDR1 and CDR2: SGHRS and YFSETQ. CDR3 protein: CASSSGLAGATQYF. CDR3 coding DNA: TGCGCCAGCAGCTCCGGACTAGCGGGAGCGACCCAGTACTTC.